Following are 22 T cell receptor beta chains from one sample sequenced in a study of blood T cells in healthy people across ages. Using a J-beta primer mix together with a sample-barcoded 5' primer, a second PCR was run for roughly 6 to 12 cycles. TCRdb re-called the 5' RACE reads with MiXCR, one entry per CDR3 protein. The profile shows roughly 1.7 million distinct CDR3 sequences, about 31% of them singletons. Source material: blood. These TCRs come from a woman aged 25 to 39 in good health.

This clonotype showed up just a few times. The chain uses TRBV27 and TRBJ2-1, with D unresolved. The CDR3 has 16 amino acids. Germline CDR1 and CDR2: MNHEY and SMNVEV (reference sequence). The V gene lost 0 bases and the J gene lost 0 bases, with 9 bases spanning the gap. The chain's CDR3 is CASSLSFQSSYNEQFF. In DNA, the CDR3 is TGTGCCAGCAGTTTATCATTCCAGAGCTCCTACAATGAGCAGTTCTTC.

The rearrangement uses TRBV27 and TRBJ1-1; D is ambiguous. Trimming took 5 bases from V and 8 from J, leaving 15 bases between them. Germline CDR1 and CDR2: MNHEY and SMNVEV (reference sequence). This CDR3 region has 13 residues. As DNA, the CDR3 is TGTGCCAGCAGTCCAACGAAGTACGGGGAAGCTTTCTTT. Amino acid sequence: CASSPTKYGEAFF.

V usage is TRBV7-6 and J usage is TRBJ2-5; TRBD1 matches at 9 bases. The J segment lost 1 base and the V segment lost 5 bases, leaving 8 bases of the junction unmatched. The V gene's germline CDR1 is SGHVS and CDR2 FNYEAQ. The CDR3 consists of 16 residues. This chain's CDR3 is CASSITGTGFQETQYF. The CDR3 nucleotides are TGTGCCAGCAGCATTACCGGGACAGGGTTCCAAGAGACCCAGTACTTC.

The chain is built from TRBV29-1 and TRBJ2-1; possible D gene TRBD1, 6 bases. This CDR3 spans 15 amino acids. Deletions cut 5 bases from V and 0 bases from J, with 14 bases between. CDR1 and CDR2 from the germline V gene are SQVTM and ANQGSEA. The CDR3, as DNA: TGCAGCGTTACCCAAGACAGGCGCTCCTACAATGAGCAGTTCTTC. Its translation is CSVTQDRRSYNEQFF.

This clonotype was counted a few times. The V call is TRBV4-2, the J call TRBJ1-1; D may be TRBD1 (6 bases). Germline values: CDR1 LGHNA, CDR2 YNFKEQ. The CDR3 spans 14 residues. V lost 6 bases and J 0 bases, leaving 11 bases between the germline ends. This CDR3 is CASRRGAMNTEAFF. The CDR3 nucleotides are TGTGCCAGCAGGCGGGGGGCAATGAACACTGAAGCTTTCTTT.

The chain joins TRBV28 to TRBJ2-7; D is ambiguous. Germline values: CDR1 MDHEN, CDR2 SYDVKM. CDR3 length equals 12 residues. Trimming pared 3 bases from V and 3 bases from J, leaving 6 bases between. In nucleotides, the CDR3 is TGTGCCAGCAGTTTCCTTAACTACGAGCAGTACTTC. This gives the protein CASSFLNYEQYF.

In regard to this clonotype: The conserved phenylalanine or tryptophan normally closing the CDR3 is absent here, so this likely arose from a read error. The DNA for the CDR3 is TGTGCCAGCAGTGCTAACTTAGGGGACACTGAAGCTTTCTAT. Translated, it gives CASSANLGDTEAFY. This chain connects TRBV6-1 to TRBJ1-1; tentative D call: TRBD1 (5 bases). The V gene lost 4 bases and the J gene lost 3 bases, with 12 bases spanning the gap. The V gene's germline CDR1 is MNHNS and CDR2 SASEGT. This CDR3 is built from 14 residues.

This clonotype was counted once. The DNA for the CDR3 is TGTGCCAGCAGCCAGGGGACAGCAACTTATGGCTACACCTTC. Translation gives CASSQGTATYGYTF. The gene calls are TRBV3-1 and TRBJ1-2, with TRBD1 matching over 7 bases. CDR3 length equals 14 residues. The germline V gene has CDR1 LGHDT and CDR2 YNNKEL (reference sequence). Trimming at V came to 3 bases and at J to 5 bases, leaving 6 bases not matched to a gene.

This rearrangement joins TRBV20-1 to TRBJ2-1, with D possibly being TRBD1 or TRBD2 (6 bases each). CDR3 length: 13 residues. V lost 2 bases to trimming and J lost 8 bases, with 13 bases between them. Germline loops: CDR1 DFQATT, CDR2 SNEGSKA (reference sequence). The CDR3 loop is CSARSGAGHEQFF. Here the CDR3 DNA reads TGCAGTGCTAGATCGGGGGCCGGGCATGAGCAGTTCTTC.

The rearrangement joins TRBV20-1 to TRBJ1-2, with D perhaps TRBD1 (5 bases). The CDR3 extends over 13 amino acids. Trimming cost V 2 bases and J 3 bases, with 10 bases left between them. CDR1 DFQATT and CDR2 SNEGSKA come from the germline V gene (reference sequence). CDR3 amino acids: CSARNDRDYGYTF. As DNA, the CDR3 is TGCAGTGCTAGAAATGACAGAGACTATGGCTACACCTTC.

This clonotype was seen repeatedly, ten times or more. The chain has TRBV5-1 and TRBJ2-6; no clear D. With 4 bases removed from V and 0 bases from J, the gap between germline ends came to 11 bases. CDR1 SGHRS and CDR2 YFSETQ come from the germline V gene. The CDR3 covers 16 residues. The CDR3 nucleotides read TGCGCCAGCAGCACCGGACGGACCTCTGGGGCCAACGTCCTGACTTTC. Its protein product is CASSTGRTSGANVLTF.

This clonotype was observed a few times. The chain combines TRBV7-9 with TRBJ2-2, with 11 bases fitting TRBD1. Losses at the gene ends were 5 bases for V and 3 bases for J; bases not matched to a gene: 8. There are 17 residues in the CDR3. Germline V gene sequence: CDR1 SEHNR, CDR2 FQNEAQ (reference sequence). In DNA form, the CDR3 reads TGTGCCAGCAGCGCCGGGGGACAGGGGGTTTACACCGGGGAGCTGTTTTTT. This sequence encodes CASSAGGQGVYTGELFF.

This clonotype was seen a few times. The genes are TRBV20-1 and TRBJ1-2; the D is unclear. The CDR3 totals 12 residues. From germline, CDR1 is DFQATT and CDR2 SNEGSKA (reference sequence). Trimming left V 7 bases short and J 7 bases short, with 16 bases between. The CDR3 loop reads CSVRFGDRGYTF. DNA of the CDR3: TGCAGTGTTCGTTTCGGGGATCGTGGCTACACCTTC.

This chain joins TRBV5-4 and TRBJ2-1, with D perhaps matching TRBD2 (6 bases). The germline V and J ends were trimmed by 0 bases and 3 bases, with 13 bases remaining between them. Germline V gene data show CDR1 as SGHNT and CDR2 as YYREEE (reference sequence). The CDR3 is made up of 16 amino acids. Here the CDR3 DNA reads TGTGCCAGCAGCTTGGAGCGGGCTGCTAGCTACAATGAGCAGTTCTTC. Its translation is CASSLERAASYNEQFF.

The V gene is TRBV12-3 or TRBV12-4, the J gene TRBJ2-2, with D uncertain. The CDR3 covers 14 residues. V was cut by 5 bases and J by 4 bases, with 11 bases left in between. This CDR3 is CASSRQESTGELFF. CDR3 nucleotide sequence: TGTGCCAGCAGTCGGCAAGAGAGCACCGGGGAGCTGTTTTTT.

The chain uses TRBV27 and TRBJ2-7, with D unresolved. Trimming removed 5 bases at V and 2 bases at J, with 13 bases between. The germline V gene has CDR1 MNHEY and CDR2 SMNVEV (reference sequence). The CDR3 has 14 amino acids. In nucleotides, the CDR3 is TGTGCCAGCAGTGGGTGGGCAGGAACCTACGAGCAGTACTTC. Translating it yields CASSGWAGTYEQYF.

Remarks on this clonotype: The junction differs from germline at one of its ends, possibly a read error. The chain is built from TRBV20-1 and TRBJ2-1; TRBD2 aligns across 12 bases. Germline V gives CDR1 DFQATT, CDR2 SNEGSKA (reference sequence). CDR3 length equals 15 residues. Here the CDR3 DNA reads TGCAGTGCTAAACGACTAGCGGGGGACTACAATCAGCAGTTCTTC. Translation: CSAKRLAGDYNQQFF.

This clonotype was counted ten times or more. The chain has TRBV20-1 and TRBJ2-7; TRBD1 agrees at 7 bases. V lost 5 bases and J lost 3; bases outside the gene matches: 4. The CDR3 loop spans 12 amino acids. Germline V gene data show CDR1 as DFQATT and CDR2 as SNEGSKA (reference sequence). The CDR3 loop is CSASGQNYEQYF. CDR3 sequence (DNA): TGCAGTGCTTCGGGACAGAACTACGAGCAGTACTTC.

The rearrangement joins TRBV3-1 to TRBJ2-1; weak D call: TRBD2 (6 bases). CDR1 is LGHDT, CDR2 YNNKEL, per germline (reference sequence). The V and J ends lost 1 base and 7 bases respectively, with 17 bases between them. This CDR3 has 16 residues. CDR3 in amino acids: CASSQGRDAHGNEQFF. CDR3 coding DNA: TGTGCCAGCAGCCAAGGGAGGGACGCCCACGGGAATGAGCAGTTCTTC.

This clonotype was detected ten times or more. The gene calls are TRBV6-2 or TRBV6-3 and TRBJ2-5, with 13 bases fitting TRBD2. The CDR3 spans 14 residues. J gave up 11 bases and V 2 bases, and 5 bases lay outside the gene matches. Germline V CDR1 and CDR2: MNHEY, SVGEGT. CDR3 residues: CASSYGTSGIEQYF. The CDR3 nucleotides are TGTGCCAGCAGTTACGGGACTAGCGGGATTGAGCAGTACTTC.

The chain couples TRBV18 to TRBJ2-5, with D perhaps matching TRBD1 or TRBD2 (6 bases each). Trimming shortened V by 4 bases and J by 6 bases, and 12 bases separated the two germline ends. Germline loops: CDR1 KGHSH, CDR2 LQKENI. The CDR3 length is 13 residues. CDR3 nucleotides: TGTGCCAGCTCACGGGGGGCTCAAAAGACCCAGTACTTC. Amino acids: CASSRGAQKTQYF.

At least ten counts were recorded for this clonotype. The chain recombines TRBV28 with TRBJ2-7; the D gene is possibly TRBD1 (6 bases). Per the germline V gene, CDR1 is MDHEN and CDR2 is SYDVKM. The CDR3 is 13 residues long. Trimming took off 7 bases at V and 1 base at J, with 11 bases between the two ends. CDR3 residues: CASNPTGSYEQYF. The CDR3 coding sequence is TGTGCCAGCAACCCAACAGGGTCCTACGAGCAGTACTTC.